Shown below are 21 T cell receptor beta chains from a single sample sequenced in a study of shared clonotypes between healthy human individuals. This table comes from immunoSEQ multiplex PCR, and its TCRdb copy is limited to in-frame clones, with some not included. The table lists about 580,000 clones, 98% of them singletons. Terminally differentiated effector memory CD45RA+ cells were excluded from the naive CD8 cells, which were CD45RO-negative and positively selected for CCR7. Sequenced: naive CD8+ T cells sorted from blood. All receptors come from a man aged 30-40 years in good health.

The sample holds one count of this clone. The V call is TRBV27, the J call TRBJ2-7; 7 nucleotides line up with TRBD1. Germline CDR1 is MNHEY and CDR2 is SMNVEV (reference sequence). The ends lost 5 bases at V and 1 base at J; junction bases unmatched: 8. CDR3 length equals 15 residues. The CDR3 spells CASSRKGQRSYEQYF. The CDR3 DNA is TGTGCCAGCAGTAGAAAGGGACAGCGGTCCTACGAGCAGTACTTC.

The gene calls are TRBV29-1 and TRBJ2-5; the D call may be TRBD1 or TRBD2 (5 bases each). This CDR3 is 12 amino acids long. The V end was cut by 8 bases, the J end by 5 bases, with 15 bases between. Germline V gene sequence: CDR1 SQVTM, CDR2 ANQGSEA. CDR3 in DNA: TGCAGCCTCCCCAGGGACGAGGAGACCCAGTACTTC. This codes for CSLPRDEETQYF. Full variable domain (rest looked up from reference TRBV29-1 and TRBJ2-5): SAVISQKPSRDICQRGTSLTIQCQVDSQVTMMFWYRQQPGQSLTLIATANQGSEATYESGFVIDKFPISRPNLTFSTLTVSNMSPEDSSIYLCSLPRDEETQYFGPGTRLLVL.

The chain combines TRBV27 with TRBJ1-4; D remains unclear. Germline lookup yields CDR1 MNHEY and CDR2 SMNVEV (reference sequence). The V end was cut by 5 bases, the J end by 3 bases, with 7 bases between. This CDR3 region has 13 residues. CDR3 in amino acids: CASSRGSNEKLFF. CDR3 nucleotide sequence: TGTGCCAGCAGTCGAGGGTCTAATGAAAAACTGTTTTTT.

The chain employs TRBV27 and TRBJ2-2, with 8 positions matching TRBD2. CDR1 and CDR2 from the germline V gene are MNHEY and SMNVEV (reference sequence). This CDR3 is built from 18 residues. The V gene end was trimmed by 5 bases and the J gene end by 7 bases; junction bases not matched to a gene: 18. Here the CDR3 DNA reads TGTGCCAGCAGTGGAGCTAGCGGGCCGACTTTCCATCGCGGGGAGCTGTTTTTT. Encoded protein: CASSGASGPTFHRGELFF.

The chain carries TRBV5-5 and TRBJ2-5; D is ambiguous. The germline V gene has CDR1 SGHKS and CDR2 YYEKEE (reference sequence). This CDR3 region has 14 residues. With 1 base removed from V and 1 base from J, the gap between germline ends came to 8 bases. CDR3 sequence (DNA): TGTGCCAGCAGCTTGCTCTCAGGCCAAGAGACCCAGTACTTC. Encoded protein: CASSLLSGQETQYF.

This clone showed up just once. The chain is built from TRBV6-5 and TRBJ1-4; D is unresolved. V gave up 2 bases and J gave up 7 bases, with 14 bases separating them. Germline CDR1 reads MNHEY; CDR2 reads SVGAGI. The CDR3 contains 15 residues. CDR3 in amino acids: CASSYQDRVGEKLFF. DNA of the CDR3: TGTGCCAGCAGTTACCAGGATAGAGTTGGTGAAAAACTGTTTTTT.

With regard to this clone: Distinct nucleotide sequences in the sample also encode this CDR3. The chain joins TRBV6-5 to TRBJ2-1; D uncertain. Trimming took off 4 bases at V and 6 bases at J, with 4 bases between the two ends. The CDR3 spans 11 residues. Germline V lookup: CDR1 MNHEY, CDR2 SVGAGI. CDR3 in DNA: TGTGCCAGCAGTTCAGGCAATGAGCAGTTCTTC. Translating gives CASSSGNEQFF.

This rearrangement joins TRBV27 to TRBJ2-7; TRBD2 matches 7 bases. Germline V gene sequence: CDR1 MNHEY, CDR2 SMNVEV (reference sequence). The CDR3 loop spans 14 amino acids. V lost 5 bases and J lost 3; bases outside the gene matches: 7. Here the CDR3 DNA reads TGTGCCAGCAGTCCCCTGGGGGGGGACTACGAGCAGTACTTC. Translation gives CASSPLGGDYEQYF.

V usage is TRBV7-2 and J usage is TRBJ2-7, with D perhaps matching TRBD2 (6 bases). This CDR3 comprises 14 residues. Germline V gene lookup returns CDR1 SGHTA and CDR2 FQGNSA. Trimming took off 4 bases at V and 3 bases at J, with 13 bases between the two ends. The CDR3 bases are TGTGCCAGCAGCTCAACGACTAGTTACTACGAGCAGTACTTC. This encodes CASSSTTSYYEQYF.

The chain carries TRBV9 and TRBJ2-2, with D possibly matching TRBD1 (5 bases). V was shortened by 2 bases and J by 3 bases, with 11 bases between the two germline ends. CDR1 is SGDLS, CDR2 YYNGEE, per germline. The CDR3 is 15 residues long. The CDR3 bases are TGTGCCAGCAGCGTGCGTGGGGCGGACACCGGGGAGCTGTTTTTT. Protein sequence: CASSVRGADTGELFF.

The DNA of the CDR3 is TGCGCCAGCAGACAGACCTACGAGCAGTACTTC. It codes for CASRQTYEQYF. The chain joins TRBV5-1 to TRBJ2-7; D not certain. CDR1 SGHRS and CDR2 YFSETQ come from the germline V gene. The CDR3 runs to 11 residues. With 5 bases removed from V and 2 bases from J, the gap between germline ends came to 5 bases.

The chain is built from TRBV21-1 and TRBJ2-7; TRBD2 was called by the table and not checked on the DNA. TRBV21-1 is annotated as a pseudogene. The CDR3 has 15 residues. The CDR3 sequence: CASSTQPRETYEQYF. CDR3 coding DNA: TGTGCCAGCAGCACCCAGCCCCGGGAGACCTACGAGCAGTACTTC.

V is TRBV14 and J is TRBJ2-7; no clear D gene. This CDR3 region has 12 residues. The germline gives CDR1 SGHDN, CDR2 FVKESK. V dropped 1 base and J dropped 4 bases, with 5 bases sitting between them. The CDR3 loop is CASSQGRYEQYF. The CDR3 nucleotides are TGTGCCAGCAGCCAAGGTCGGTACGAGCAGTACTTC.

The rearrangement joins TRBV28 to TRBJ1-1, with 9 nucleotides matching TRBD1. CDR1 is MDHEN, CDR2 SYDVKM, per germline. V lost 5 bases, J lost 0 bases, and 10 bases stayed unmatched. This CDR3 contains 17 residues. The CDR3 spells CASSRGTGYAMNTEAFF. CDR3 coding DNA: TGTGCCAGCAGTAGAGGGACAGGGTACGCTATGAACACTGAAGCTTTCTTT.

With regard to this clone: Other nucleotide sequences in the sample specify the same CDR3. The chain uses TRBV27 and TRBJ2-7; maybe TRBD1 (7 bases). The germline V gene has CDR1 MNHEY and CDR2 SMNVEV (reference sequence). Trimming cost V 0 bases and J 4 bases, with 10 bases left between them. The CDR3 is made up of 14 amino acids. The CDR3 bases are TGTGCCAGCAGTTTATCGTCAGGGGGGTACGAGCAGTACTTC. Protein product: CASSLSSGGYEQYF.

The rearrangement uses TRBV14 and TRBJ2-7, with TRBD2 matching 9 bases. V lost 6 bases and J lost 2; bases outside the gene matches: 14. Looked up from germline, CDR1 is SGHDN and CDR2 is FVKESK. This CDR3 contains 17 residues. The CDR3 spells CASSYRRGSGRPYEQYF. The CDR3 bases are TGTGCCAGCAGTTACCGACGGGGGAGCGGGAGGCCCTACGAGCAGTACTTC.

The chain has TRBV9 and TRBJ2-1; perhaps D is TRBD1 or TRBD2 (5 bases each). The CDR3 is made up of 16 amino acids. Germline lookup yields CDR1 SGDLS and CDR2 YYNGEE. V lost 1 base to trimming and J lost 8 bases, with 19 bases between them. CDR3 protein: CASSVPPGTATDEQFF. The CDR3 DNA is TGTGCCAGCAGCGTACCTCCCGGGACGGCCACCGATGAGCAGTTCTTC.

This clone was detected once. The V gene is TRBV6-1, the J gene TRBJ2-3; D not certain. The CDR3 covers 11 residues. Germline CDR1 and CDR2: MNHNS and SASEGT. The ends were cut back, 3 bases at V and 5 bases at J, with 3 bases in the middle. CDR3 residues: CASSELDTQYF. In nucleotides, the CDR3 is TGTGCCAGCAGTGAGTTAGATACGCAGTATTTT.

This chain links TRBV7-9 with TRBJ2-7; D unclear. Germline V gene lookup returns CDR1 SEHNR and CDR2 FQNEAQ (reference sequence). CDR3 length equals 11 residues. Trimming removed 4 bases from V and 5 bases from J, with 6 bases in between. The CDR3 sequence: CASSSVDEQYF. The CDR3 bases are TGTGCCAGCAGCTCGGTTGACGAGCAGTACTTC.

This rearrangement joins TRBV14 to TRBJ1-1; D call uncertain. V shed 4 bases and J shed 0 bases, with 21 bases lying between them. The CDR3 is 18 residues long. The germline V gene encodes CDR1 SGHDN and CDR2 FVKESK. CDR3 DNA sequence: TGTGCCAGCAGCCCCCTACACTCCGGACGGCCCATGAACACTGAAGCTTTCTTT. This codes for CASSPLHSGRPMNTEAFF.

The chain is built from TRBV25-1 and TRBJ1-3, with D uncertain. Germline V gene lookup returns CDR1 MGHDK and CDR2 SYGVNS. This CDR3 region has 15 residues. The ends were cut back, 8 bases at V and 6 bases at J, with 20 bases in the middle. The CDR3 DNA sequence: TGTGCCAGCCCGAACGAGGACGGATGGGTAAACACCATATATTTT. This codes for CASPNEDGWVNTIYF.